Below, 28 T cell receptor beta chains from the same sample are listed, as sequenced in a study of cytomegalovirus exposure and HLA in healthy donors. The PCR used 60 Vbeta and 13 Jbeta primers. Some clones are missing from TCRdb's copy, which holds only in-frame ones; the method was immunoSEQ multiplex PCR. Of under 55,000 clones listed, roughly 73% are singletons. Sample: PBMCs. Receptors were obtained from a man between 18 and 29 years old in good health and CMV-seronegative.

This clone has more than one count but fewer than ten. The chain couples TRBV6-5 to TRBJ2-2; a possible D gene is TRBD2 (7 bases). CDR3 size: 15 residues. Between the trimmed V and J ends, which lost 7 bases and 0 bases, there was a span of 12 bases. Germline lookup yields CDR1 MNHEY and CDR2 SVGAGI. The CDR3 DNA reads TGTGCCAGCAACCGCGGGGGCACGAACACCGGGGAGCTGTTTTTT. Encoded protein: CASNRGGTNTGELFF.

The CDR3, as DNA: TGCAGCGTAGAGTACTATGGCTACACCTTC. Protein product: CSVEYYGYTF. The J gene is TRBJ1-2, the V gene TRBV29-1; D gene uncertain. CDR1 SQVTM and CDR2 ANQGSEA come from the germline V gene. The CDR3 extends over 10 amino acids. The V end lost 6 bases, the J end lost 3 bases, and 5 bases lay between the germline ends.

CDR3 sequence (DNA): TGTGCCAGCAGTCATCGGACAGGAGGCAGGACTGAAGCTTTCTTT. It translates to CASSHRTGGRTEAFF. The chain joins TRBV6-5 to TRBJ1-1; 7 bases are a match to TRBD1. The CDR3 has 15 amino acids. V lost 5 bases, J lost 5 bases, and 11 bases stayed unmatched. Germline V gene data show CDR1 as MNHEY and CDR2 as SVGAGI.

The chain recombines TRBV6-5 with TRBJ2-7; maybe TRBD2 (5 bases). CDR3 length: 13 amino acids. Trimming removed 11 bases from V and 3 bases from J, with 17 bases in between. Germline-derived CDR1 and CDR2 are MNHEY and SVGAGI. The CDR3 protein is CAFPEGRGYEQYF. The CDR3 DNA reads TGTGCCTTCCCCGAGGGTCGGGGCTACGAGCAGTACTTC.

The V and J genes are TRBV29-1 and TRBJ2-3, with D perhaps TRBD1 (5 bases). Trimming took off 4 bases at V and 1 base at J, with 15 bases between the two ends. Germline CDR1 SQVTM, CDR2 ANQGSEA. The CDR3 sequence is 15 residues long. In DNA, the CDR3 is TGCAGCGTTGGATTTGGGGCGACAGGCACAGATACGCAGTATTTT. Translation: CSVGFGATGTDTQYF.

The V and J genes are TRBV15 and TRBJ2-7; 9 nucleotides match TRBD2. Trimming at V came to 0 bases and at J to 7 bases, leaving 10 bases not matched to a gene. Germline CDR1 LNHNV, CDR2 YYDKDF (reference sequence). The CDR3 consists of 16 residues. Here the CDR3 reads CATSRDLAGGPGEQYF. In nucleotides, the CDR3 is TGTGCCACCAGCAGAGATTTGGCGGGAGGGCCGGGGGAGCAGTACTTC.

This chain uses TRBV2 with TRBJ2-1, with TRBD2 matching over 10 bases. Per germline, CDR1 SNHLY and CDR2 FYNNEI. This CDR3 spans 17 amino acids. The ends lost 2 bases at V and 5 bases at J; junction bases unmatched: 9. CDR3 sequence (DNA): TGTGCCAGCAGTGAACCTCTAGCGGGAGACCCACACAATGAGCAGTTCTTC. It encodes CASSEPLAGDPHNEQFF.

The chain combines TRBV7-8 with TRBJ1-5; D not resolved. CDR1 SGHVS and CDR2 FQNEAQ come from the germline V gene. This CDR3 has 16 residues. Trimming took 2 bases from V and 4 from J, leaving 15 bases between them. The CDR3 sequence: CASSLPPERLNQPQHF. As DNA, the CDR3 is TGTGCCAGCAGCTTACCGCCAGAACGTTTGAATCAGCCCCAGCATTTT.

This chain uses TRBV4-3 with TRBJ2-7; 12 bases line up with TRBD2. Germline V gene sequence: CDR1 LGHNA, CDR2 YSLEER. V gave up 0 bases and J gave up 6 bases; unmatched junction bases: 15. The CDR3 is 19 amino acids. The chain's CDR3 is CASSQDLGGLAGSTGEQYF. In DNA form, the CDR3 reads TGCGCCAGCAGCCAAGACTTGGGGGGACTAGCGGGCTCTACTGGCGAGCAGTACTTC.

The chain couples TRBV29-1 to TRBJ2-3; D might be TRBD1 (5 bases). This CDR3 contains 13 residues. Trimming pared 4 bases from V and 2 bases from J, leaving 10 bases between. Per germline, CDR1 SQVTM and CDR2 ANQGSEA. CDR3: CSVAGIYTDTQYF. The CDR3 region has the DNA TGCAGCGTTGCAGGGATCTACACAGATACGCAGTATTTT.

J is TRBJ2-3 and V is TRBV19; no clear D gene. The CDR3 sequence is 13 residues long. The V gene's germline CDR1 is LNHDA and CDR2 SQIVND (reference sequence). V dropped 1 base and J dropped 1 base, with 3 bases sitting between them. The CDR3 region is CASSIAGTDTQYF. DNA of the CDR3: TGTGCCAGTAGTATAGCGGGCACAGATACGCAGTATTTT.

The chain couples TRBV28 to TRBJ1-4; D is possibly TRBD1 (6 bases). CDR1 is MDHEN, CDR2 SYDVKM, per germline. The V end was cut by 4 bases, the J end by 3 bases, with 12 bases between. This CDR3 region has 15 residues. CDR3 sequence: CASSSRTDPNEKLFF. For the CDR3, the DNA is TGTGCCAGCAGTTCGCGGACAGACCCTAATGAAAAACTGTTTTTT.

This clone was counted between two and nine times. The chain couples TRBV6-6 to TRBJ1-1; D might be TRBD1 (6 bases). CDR1 MNHNY and CDR2 SVGAGI come from the germline V gene (reference sequence). This CDR3 has 14 amino acids. Deletions cut 6 bases from V and 6 bases from J, with 17 bases between. CDR3 sequence: CASSTGGGRPEAFF. For the CDR3, the DNA is TGTGCCAGCAGCACCGGGGGGGGCCGCCCTGAAGCTTTCTTT.

The V gene is TRBV29-1, the J gene TRBJ2-1; TRBD2 is a possible D gene (5 bases). The germline V gene has CDR1 SQVTM and CDR2 ANQGSEA. The CDR3 extends over 18 amino acids. The V end was cut by 2 bases, the J end by 2 bases, with 22 bases between. Here the CDR3 reads CSVETDPRGSLTYNEQFF. The CDR3 nucleotides are TGCAGCGTTGAAACAGACCCAAGAGGGTCACTTACCTACAATGAGCAGTTCTTC.

Regarding this clone: One junction end does not reproduce the germline sequence, and a read error may be involved. This sequence joins TRBV7-9 and TRBJ2-7; no firm D call. The CDR3 length is 12 residues. The germline V gene encodes CDR1 SEHNR and CDR2 FQNEAQ (reference sequence). CDR3 protein: CASCLWWQEQYF. The DNA for the CDR3 is TGTGCCAGCTGCTTATGGTGGCAGGAGCAGTACTTC.

The genes are TRBV29-1 and TRBJ2-3, with 8 bases that match TRBD1. Germline lookup yields CDR1 SQVTM and CDR2 ANQGSEA. This CDR3 spans 13 amino acids. V gave up 4 bases and J gave up 1 base; unmatched junction bases: 1. The CDR3 reads CSVAGQGTDTQYF. For the CDR3, the DNA is TGCAGCGTTGCGGGACAGGGCACAGATACGCAGTATTTT.

The CDR3 bases are TGTGCCAGCAGTTACTCACGGGAGTCTGGCTCCTACGAGCAGTACTTC. Amino acid sequence: CASSYSRESGSYEQYF. V usage is TRBV6-5 and J usage is TRBJ2-7; the D gene is possibly TRBD2 (6 bases). The CDR3 contains 16 residues. The germline gives CDR1 MNHEY, CDR2 SVGAGI. V was trimmed by 0 bases and J by 0 bases, leaving 12 bases between them.

The V call is TRBV5-4, the J call TRBJ1-6; 8 bases agree with TRBD1. Germline CDR1 reads SGHNT; CDR2 reads YYREEE (reference sequence). V shed 4 bases, J shed 0 bases, and the junction held 9 bases outside the gene matches. The CDR3 runs to 18 residues. The CDR3 DNA sequence: TGTGCCAGCAGCCCTGGGGACAGGTCGAGCTCCTATAATTCACCCCTCCACTTT. Translating it yields CASSPGDRSSSYNSPLHF.

The CDR3 region is CASSLGQGYTEAFF. CDR3 in DNA: TGTGCCAGCAGCTTAGGCCAGGGATACACTGAAGCTTTCTTT. The chain couples TRBV7-9 to TRBJ1-1, with a weak D call TRBD1 (5 bases). The germline V and J ends were trimmed by 1 base and 3 bases, with 9 bases remaining between them. Germline lookup yields CDR1 SEHNR and CDR2 FQNEAQ (reference sequence). The CDR3 covers 14 residues.

Remarks on this clone: At one of its ends the junction is not consistent with the germline gene, which may arise from a read error. The V call is TRBV29-1, the J call TRBJ1-2; 7 positions agree with TRBD1. This CDR3 spans 11 amino acids. CDR1 is SQVTM and CDR2 is ANQGSEA in the germline V gene. The CDR3 region has the DNA TGCAGCGTTGAAGACGGTTTCGACAGGGCCTTC. This encodes CSVEDGFDRAF.

This clone was picked up one time. This chain joins TRBV7-2 and TRBJ2-1; 7 bases fit TRBD2. The CDR3 length is 16 residues. CDR1 and CDR2 from the germline V gene are SGHTA and FQGNSA. J gave up 0 bases and V 1 base, and 3 bases lay outside the gene matches. CDR3 coding DNA: TGTGCCAGCAGCTTAGGAGCGGGACTCTCCTACAATGAGCAGTTCTTC. Its protein product is CASSLGAGLSYNEQFF.

V and J are TRBV30 and TRBJ2-2; D gene unclear. CDR3 length equals 13 residues. Germline-derived CDR1 and CDR2 are GTSNPN and SVGIG (reference sequence). Trimming stripped 2 bases from V and 3 bases from J, with 7 bases between. The CDR3 loop reads CAWSMRYTGELFF. The CDR3 DNA sequence: TGTGCCTGGAGTATGCGTTACACCGGGGAGCTGTTTTTT.

The chain carries TRBV11-2 and TRBJ1-1; D unclear. CDR3 length: 13 amino acids. Germline CDR1 and CDR2: SGHAT and FQNNGV. V was shortened by 4 bases and J by 4 bases, with 10 bases between the two germline ends. CDR3 coding DNA: TGTGCCAGCAGCTCGCAAGGAGGCACTGAAGCTTTCTTT. This sequence encodes CASSSQGGTEAFF.

This clone showed up just once. The chain links TRBV4-3 to TRBJ2-3; 11 positions agree with TRBD2. Germline V CDR1 and CDR2: LGHNA, YSLEER. V was pared by 4 bases and J by 2 bases, with 5 bases of the junction left unmatched. The CDR3 spans 16 residues. The CDR3 protein is CASSPGLADPTDTQYF. CDR3 sequence (DNA): TGCGCCAGCAGCCCGGGACTAGCGGACCCCACAGATACGCAGTATTTT.

The V gene is TRBV25-1, the J gene TRBJ2-7, with D uncertain. This CDR3 spans 13 amino acids. Germline V lookup: CDR1 MGHDK, CDR2 SYGVNS. Trimming removed 8 bases from V and 6 bases from J, with 17 bases in between. CDR3: CASSPLGFREQYF. CDR3 in DNA: TGTGCCAGCTCCCCCCTCGGGTTTCGCGAGCAGTACTTC.

The chain uses TRBV7-9 and TRBJ1-2; D not resolved. V was clipped by 5 bases and J by 6 bases, with 13 bases between them. Germline assignment: CDR1 SEHNR and CDR2 FQNEAQ (reference sequence). The CDR3 consists of 13 residues. CDR3 in amino acids: CASSPRQRDGYTF. As DNA, the CDR3 is TGTGCCAGCAGCCCAAGGCAGAGGGATGGCTACACCTTC.

The chain recombines TRBV30 with TRBJ1-5; D remains ambiguous. Trimming stripped 4 bases from V and 0 bases from J, with 10 bases between. The CDR3 has 14 residues. The germline CDR1 and CDR2 sequences are GTSNPN and SVGIG (reference sequence). The CDR3: CAWTETYSNQPQHF. The DNA of the CDR3 is TGTGCCTGGACAGAAACATATAGCAATCAGCCCCAGCATTTT. Full variable domain (missing parts from reference TRBV30 and TRBJ1-5): SQTIHQWPATLVQPVGSPLSLECTVEGTSNPNLYWYRQAAGRGLQLLFYSVGIGQISSEVPQNLSASRPQDRQFILSSKKLLLSDSGFYLCAWTETYSNQPQHFGDGTRLSIL.

DNA for the CDR3: TGTGCCAGCAGCTTGGGGACAGAGCGATACGAGCAGTACTTC. It is translated as CASSLGTERYEQYF. The chain employs TRBV7-2 and TRBJ2-7, with 7 nucleotides matching TRBD1. J gave up 4 bases and V 3 bases, and 6 bases lay outside the gene matches. The CDR3 has 14 residues. The germline V gene has CDR1 SGHTA and CDR2 FQGNSA.